The clone carrying this T cell receptor beta chain was found a few times. Its antigen is undetermined. TCR beta CDR3 region amplification was performed from RNA transcripts. During a first-round RT-PCR of the TCR CDR3, the HTBI primer set was used. TCRdb passed the multiplex PCR reads through MiXCR, listing each CDR3 protein once. This sample carries a few hundred thousand distinct CDR3 sequences, 15% to 17% of them seen once, and the ten largest clones take 6.5% to 8%. The sample is drawn from a study of T cells in Graves' hyperthyroidism and ophthalmopathy. Study-wide points: Ophthalmopathy onset followed model prediction by a median roughly 6 months. Among clonotypes expanded in thyroid above 0.001, most were also found in blood.

Uncontrolled infection, other autoimmune disease, pregnancy and lactation each barred patients from inclusion. CDR3 size: 18 residues. Per the germline V gene, CDR1 is SGHRS and CDR2 is YFSETQ. V was pared by 3 bases and J by 0 bases, with 11 bases of the junction left unmatched. The sequence was obtained from a woman aged 25 to 45 with Graves' hyperthyroidism. The sequencing sample was made of blood. The chain employs TRBV5-1 and TRBJ2-1; TRBD2 matches 8 bases. CDR3 nucleotide sequence: TGCGCCAGCAGCTGGGACGAGCGGGAGTGGAGCTCCTACAATGAGCAGTTCTTC. It is translated as CASSWDEREWSSYNEQFF.